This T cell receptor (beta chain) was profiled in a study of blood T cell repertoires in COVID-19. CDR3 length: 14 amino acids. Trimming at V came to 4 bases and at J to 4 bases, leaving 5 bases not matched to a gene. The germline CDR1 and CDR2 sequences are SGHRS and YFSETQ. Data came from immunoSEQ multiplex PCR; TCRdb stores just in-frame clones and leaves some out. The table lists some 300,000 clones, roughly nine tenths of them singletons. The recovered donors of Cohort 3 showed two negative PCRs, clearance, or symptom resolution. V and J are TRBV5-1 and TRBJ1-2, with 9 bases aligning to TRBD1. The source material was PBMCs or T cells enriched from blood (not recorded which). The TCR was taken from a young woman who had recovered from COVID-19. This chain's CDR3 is CASSREDRGYGYTF. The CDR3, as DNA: TGCGCCAGCAGCCGGGAGGACAGGGGCTATGGCTACACCTTC.